This T cell receptor beta chain comes out of a study of early T cells in non-severe SARS-CoV-2 infection. At the level of the study: Sequencing used unsorted whole-blood bulk RNA, so chains lack pairing.

Concerning this clonotype itself: Its matching antigen is unknown.

Germline assignment: CDR1 MNHEY and CDR2 SVGAGI. CDR3 length equals 13 residues. With 7 bases clipped from V and 10 bases from J, the junction kept 6 bases outside the gene matches. Overall study findings and caveats: Private and CD4 specificities were missed by VDJdb matching, which favored anti-spike CD8 responses.

The library protocol tagged individual cDNA molecules with unique molecular identifiers. From the 5' RACE reads, TCRdb called clonotypes with MiXCR, one entry per CDR3 protein. The sample yields 80,000 to 95,000 distinct CDR3 sequences, around 15% seen once. This receptor was identified in an adult who was a healthcare worker with PCR-confirmed SARS-CoV-2 infection or an uninfected control (not recorded which). The rearrangement joins TRBV6-5 to TRBJ1-6; 8 nucleotides match TRBD1. Sequencing used whole blood. CDR3 in DNA: TGTGCCAGCAAAGACAGGGGAAGCTCACCCCTCCACTTT. Amino acid sequence: CASKDRGSSPLHF.